The 20 T cell receptor beta chains given below trace back to one sample, sequenced in a study of T cell responses to AZD1222 COVID-19 vaccine. Libraries were prepared by immunoSEQ multiplex PCR; TCRdb keeps only in-frame clonotypes and omits some of them. The table records 100,000 to 150,000 clones, around 83% of them present only once. Sequences were derived from peripheral blood, sampled 28 days after the second AZD1222 dose. Receptors were obtained from an adult who received the AZD1222 COVID-19 vaccine.

V is TRBV7-2 and J is TRBJ1-4; possible D gene TRBD1, 5 bases. The CDR3 runs to 15 residues. Germline V gives CDR1 SGHTA, CDR2 FQGNSA. Between the trimmed V and J ends, which lost 5 bases and 0 bases, there was a span of 10 bases. The CDR3 DNA follows: TGTGCCAGCAGCGCCAGGGTTGCAACTAATGAAAAACTGTTTTTT. It specifies CASSARVATNEKLFF.

Only a few counts were recorded for this clone. CDR3 loop: CASSLGLSPLHF. CDR3 nucleotide sequence: TGTGCCAGCAGTTTAGGTCTATCACCCCTCCACTTT. The V call is TRBV12-3 or TRBV12-4, the J call TRBJ1-6; no firm D call. The V end lost 1 base, the J end lost 10 bases, and 5 bases lay between the germline ends. The CDR3 loop spans 12 amino acids.

CDR3 loop: CASSSGQMNTEAFF. The DNA for the CDR3 is TGTGCCAGCAGCTCCGGACAGATGAACACTGAAGCTTTCTTT. V usage is TRBV28 and J usage is TRBJ1-1, with D perhaps matching TRBD1 (6 bases). Germline values: CDR1 MDHEN, CDR2 SYDVKM. The CDR3 length is 14 residues. Trimming took 6 bases from V and 0 from J, leaving 11 bases between them. The entire variable domain, with the rest obtained from reference TRBV28 and TRBJ1-1, is as follows: DVKVTQSSRYLVKRTGEKVFLECVQDMDHENMFWYRQDPGLGLRLIYFSYDVKMKEKGDIPEGYSVSREKKERFSLILESASTNQTSMYLCASSSGQMNTEAFFGQGTRLTVV.

The CDR3, as DNA: TGCGCCAGCAGCTACTCCTTTCCGGCCTCTGGAAACACCATATATTTT. It is translated as CASSYSFPASGNTIYF. The chain joins TRBV5-1 to TRBJ1-3; D is uncertain. CDR3 length: 16 amino acids. The V end was cut by 3 bases, the J end by 0 bases, with 13 bases between. Germline lookup yields CDR1 SGHRS and CDR2 YFSETQ. Together with reference TRBV5-1 and TRBJ1-3, the CDR3 gives the full variable domain: KAGVTQTPRYLIKTRGQQVTLSCSPISGHRSVSWYQQTPGQGLQFLFEYFSETQRNKGNFPGRFSGRQFSNSRSEMNVSTLELGDSALYLCASSYSFPASGNTIYFGEGSWLTVV.

The chain employs TRBV15 and TRBJ2-6; tentatively, D is TRBD1 (6 bases). The length of the CDR3 is 18 residues. The V gene's germline CDR1 is LNHNV and CDR2 YYDKDF (reference sequence). The germline V and J ends were trimmed by 3 bases and 0 bases, with 15 bases remaining between them. The CDR3 protein is CATSSRDKYLSGANVLTF. Here the CDR3 DNA reads TGTGCCACCAGCAGCCGGGACAAGTACCTCTCTGGGGCCAACGTCCTGACTTTC.

The gene calls are TRBV7-8 and TRBJ2-3; D not resolved. Trimming took 5 bases from V and 0 from J, leaving 3 bases between them. This CDR3 spans 12 amino acids. Germline CDR1 is SGHVS and CDR2 is FQNEAQ. The CDR3 loop reads CASSQSTDTQYF. The CDR3 coding sequence is TGTGCCAGCAGCCAAAGCACAGATACGCAGTATTTT. Together with reference TRBV7-8 and TRBJ2-3, the CDR3 gives the full variable domain: GAGVSQSPRYKVAKRGQDVALRCDPISGHVSLFWYQQALGQGPEFLTYFQNEAQLDKSGLPSDRFFAERPEGSVSTLKIQRTQQEDSAVYLCASSQSTDTQYFGPGTRLTVL.

The J gene is TRBJ1-5, the V gene TRBV12-3 or TRBV12-4; D unresolved. The CDR3 covers 13 residues. V lost 6 bases, J lost 2 bases, and 8 bases lay in between. This CDR3 reads CASSYDRNQPQHF. The DNA of the CDR3 is TGTGCCAGCAGCTACGACCGCAATCAGCCCCAGCATTTT.

The CDR3 spells CATLRSPNYGYTF. CDR3 DNA: TGTGCCACTCTGCGAAGCCCAAACTATGGCTACACCTTC. V usage is TRBV10-3 and J usage is TRBJ1-2; D is unclear. The CDR3 has 13 amino acids. Between the trimmed V and J ends, which lost 10 bases and 2 bases, there was a span of 14 bases. Germline V gives CDR1 ENHRY, CDR2 SYGVKD.

The V and J genes are TRBV3-1 (or the pseudogene TRBV3-2) and TRBJ2-1; D unclear. CDR1 and CDR2 from the germline V gene are LGHDT and YNNKEL (reference sequence). The CDR3 spans 16 residues. V was clipped by 0 bases and J by 0 bases, with 9 bases between them. In DNA form, the CDR3 reads TGTGCCAGCAGCCAAGACGGGCAGAGCTCCTACAATGAGCAGTTCTTC. It encodes CASSQDGQSSYNEQFF.

The rearrangement uses TRBV19 and TRBJ1-2; no reliable D call. This CDR3 region has 14 residues. CDR1 and CDR2 (germline): LNHDA, SQIVND (reference sequence). The ends were cut back, 6 bases at V and 4 bases at J, with 15 bases in the middle. The CDR3 region has the DNA TGTGCCAGTAGACCAATTGAGAGGAGCTATGGCTACACCTTC. Amino acid sequence: CASRPIERSYGYTF.

The chain carries TRBV6-5 and TRBJ2-5; D gene uncertain. The V and J ends lost 6 bases and 5 bases respectively, with 7 bases between them. Germline assignment: CDR1 MNHEY and CDR2 SVGAGI. CDR3 length: 11 residues. The CDR3 sequence is CASSLRETQYF. CDR3 sequence (DNA): TGTGCCAGCAGCCTCCGGGAGACCCAGTACTTC.

CDR3 loop: CASRPPSSGNYGYTF. CDR3 bases: TGTGCCAGCAGGCCCCCCTCCTCGGGGAACTATGGCTACACCTTC. The rearrangement uses TRBV28 and TRBJ1-2; D gene unclear. CDR1 and CDR2 from the germline V gene are MDHEN and SYDVKM. V lost 6 bases to trimming and J lost 2 bases, with 16 bases between them. The CDR3 runs to 15 residues.

The gene calls are TRBV5-1 and TRBJ2-5; D unclear. Germline V gene sequence: CDR1 SGHRS, CDR2 YFSETQ. V dropped 5 bases and J dropped 0 bases, with 11 bases sitting between them. The CDR3 contains 14 residues. CDR3 region: CASSRTADQETQYF. The CDR3 nucleotides are TGCGCCAGCAGTCGTACAGCAGACCAAGAGACCCAGTACTTC.

V usage is TRBV5-6 and J usage is TRBJ1-2, with no clear D. CDR1 and CDR2 from the germline V gene are SGHDT and YYEEEE. The V end lost 4 bases, the J end lost 8 bases, and 12 bases lay between the germline ends. The CDR3 loop spans 12 amino acids. The CDR3 protein is CASSPDVGGYTF. The CDR3, as DNA: TGTGCCAGCAGCCCCGACGTGGGGGGCTACACCTTC.

This clone was counted a single time. The chain links TRBV9 to TRBJ1-3; D is possibly TRBD1 (5 bases). CDR1 SGDLS and CDR2 YYNGEE come from the germline V gene. This CDR3 has 15 amino acids. The V end lost 3 bases, the J end lost 0 bases, and 10 bases lay between the germline ends. The CDR3 loop reads CASSAGPYSGNTIYF. Written as DNA, the CDR3 is TGTGCCAGCAGCGCAGGGCCTTACTCTGGAAACACCATATATTTT.

The J gene is TRBJ1-1, the V gene TRBV28; D call uncertain. V was trimmed by 3 bases and J by 1 base, leaving 6 bases between them. CDR1 is MDHEN, CDR2 SYDVKM, per germline. This CDR3 is 13 amino acids long. As DNA, the CDR3 is TGTGCCAGCAGTTTCACCGGGAACACTGAAGCTTTCTTT. As protein: CASSFTGNTEAFF. Full variable domain (missing parts from reference TRBV28 and TRBJ1-1): DVKVTQSSRYLVKRTGEKVFLECVQDMDHENMFWYRQDPGLGLRLIYFSYDVKMKEKGDIPEGYSVSREKKERFSLILESASTNQTSMYLCASSFTGNTEAFFGQGTRLTVV.

The chain has TRBV2 and TRBJ1-2; weak D call: TRBD1 (5 bases). There are 12 residues in the CDR3. Per the germline V gene, CDR1 is SNHLY and CDR2 is FYNNEI. Trimming took 7 bases from V and 2 from J, leaving 8 bases between them. Here the CDR3 DNA reads TGTGCCAGCACTTGGGGGAACTATGGCTACACCTTC. It encodes CASTWGNYGYTF.

The genes are TRBV11-3 and TRBJ1-1; D is possibly TRBD1 (5 bases). Germline V lookup: CDR1 SGHNT, CDR2 YENEEA. Trimming took 5 bases from V and 1 from J, leaving 8 bases between them. This CDR3 contains 13 residues. This chain's CDR3 is CASSVGQNTEAFF. For the CDR3, the DNA is TGTGCCAGCAGCGTCGGACAGAACACTGAAGCTTTCTTT.

This rearrangement joins TRBV6-5 to TRBJ1-1, with TRBD1 matching 8 bases. CDR1 and CDR2 from the germline V gene are MNHEY and SVGAGI. This CDR3 is built from 16 residues. J gave up 5 bases and V 2 bases, and 10 bases lay outside the gene matches. The CDR3 DNA reads TGTGCCAGCAGTTACGTGGCAGGGGGCCGGGGGACTGAAGCTTTCTTT. It specifies CASSYVAGGRGTEAFF.

This clone was detected only a few times. The V and J genes are TRBV24-1 and TRBJ1-1; D call uncertain. The length of the CDR3 is 13 residues. The V gene lost 0 bases and the J gene lost 8 bases, with 9 bases spanning the gap. The V gene's germline CDR1 is KGHDR and CDR2 SFDVKD. In nucleotides, the CDR3 is TGTGCCACCAGTGATTTGCTTGGGCAGGAAGCTTTCTTT. This codes for CATSDLLGQEAFF.